This TCR beta chain was identified in a study of cytomegalovirus exposure and HLA in healthy donors. General study results and limits: The finding came from a later analysis; first-cohort TCR clusters tended to co-occur in the 130 or so validation repertoires.

On this clone: What it binds is unknown.

Sequenced by immunoSEQ multiplex PCR; TCRdb stores in-frame clones only, minus some. This sample yields about 150,000 clones, of which about 80% are seen a single time; around 27% belongs to the top ten. From the roughly 110-subject validation cohort, which was separate from the roughly 670-subject first cohort, the donors were drawn. Sequencing was performed on PBMCs. The TCR was taken from a man younger than 45 in good health and CMV-seropositive.

The CDR3 loop reads CASSLARGGHTGELFF. The CDR3, as DNA: TGTGCCAGCAGCTTAGCCCGGGGGGGGCACACCGGGGAGCTGTTTTTT. The chain employs TRBV7-8 and TRBJ2-2; 8 bases map to TRBD2. This CDR3 is built from 16 residues. Trimming took 0 bases from V and 3 from J; bases not matched to a gene: 3. Germline values: CDR1 SGHVS, CDR2 FQNEAQ.